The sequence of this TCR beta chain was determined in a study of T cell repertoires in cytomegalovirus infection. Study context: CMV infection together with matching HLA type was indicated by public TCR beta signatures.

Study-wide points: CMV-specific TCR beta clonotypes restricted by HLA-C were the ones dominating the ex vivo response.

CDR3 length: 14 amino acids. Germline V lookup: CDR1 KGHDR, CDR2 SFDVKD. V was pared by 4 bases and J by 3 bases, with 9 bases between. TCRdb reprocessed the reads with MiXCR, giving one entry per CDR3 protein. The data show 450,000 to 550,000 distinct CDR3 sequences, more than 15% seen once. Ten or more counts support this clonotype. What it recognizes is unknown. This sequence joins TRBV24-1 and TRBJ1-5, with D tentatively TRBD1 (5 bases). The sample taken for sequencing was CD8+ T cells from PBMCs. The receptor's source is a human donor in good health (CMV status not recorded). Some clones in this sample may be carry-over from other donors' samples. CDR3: CATSDSDTNQPQHF. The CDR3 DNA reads TGTGCCACCAGTGACTCGGACACCAATCAGCCCCAGCATTTT.